The 32 T cell receptor beta chains listed next were all sequenced from one sample in a study of long-term antiretroviral therapy in people with HIV. Running of the v3.0 immunoSEQ assay took place at survey level. Generated by immunoSEQ multiplex PCR, the TCRdb table keeps only in-frame clones and is missing some. The data contain tens of thousands of clones, over 75% of them singletons. This material consisted of unsorted PBMCs, taken 0.3 years after starting antiretroviral therapy. The receptor source for this set is a man aged 50 or older with HIV.

This chain joins TRBV28 and TRBJ1-2; weak D call: TRBD1 (5 bases). CDR1 and CDR2 (germline): MDHEN, SYDVKM. This CDR3 is 14 amino acids long. The V gene lost 4 bases and the J gene lost 4 bases, with 13 bases spanning the gap. The CDR3 protein is CASSSPKRGYGYTF. CDR3 nucleotides: TGTGCCAGCAGTTCTCCTAAGAGGGGCTATGGCTACACCTTC.

The chain employs TRBV6-4 and TRBJ1-2; perhaps TRBD1 as D (5 bases). Germline V gene lookup returns CDR1 MRHNA and CDR2 SNTAGT. The CDR3 runs 14 residues. Between the trimmed V and J ends, which lost 2 bases and 4 bases, there was a span of 11 bases. The CDR3 here is CASSDRDGVYGYTF. The CDR3 nucleotides read TGTGCCAGCAGTGACCGGGACGGAGTCTATGGCTACACCTTC.

The chain links TRBV5-4 to TRBJ1-6; the D gene is possibly TRBD1 (5 bases). V was pared by 1 base and J by 13 bases, with 9 bases between. Germline lookup yields CDR1 SGHNT and CDR2 YYREEE (reference sequence). The CDR3 spans 12 residues. DNA of the CDR3: TGTGCCAGCAGCTTGTCGGGGCGTCCCCTCCACTTT. It specifies CASSLSGRPLHF.

The chain recombines TRBV2 with TRBJ1-2; D unclear. Germline V gene sequence: CDR1 SNHLY, CDR2 FYNNEI. This CDR3 has 15 amino acids. The ends were cut back, 5 bases at V and 0 bases at J, with 13 bases in the middle. CDR3 region: CASSRTAGANYGYTF. CDR3 DNA: TGTGCCAGCAGTAGGACGGCTGGGGCTAACTATGGCTACACCTTC.

The J gene is TRBJ2-1, the V gene TRBV7-9; D could derive from TRBD1 or TRBD2 (5 bases each). Trimming stripped 3 bases from V and 8 bases from J, with 20 bases between. CDR1 is SEHNR, CDR2 FQNEAQ, per germline (reference sequence). There are 16 residues in the CDR3. CDR3 coding DNA: TGTGCCAGCAGCTTGAACCCTGGGGGTCCCTGGGATGAGCAGTTCTTC. Residues: CASSLNPGGPWDEQFF.

The genes are TRBV11-2 and TRBJ2-7; tentatively, D is TRBD1 (6 bases). This CDR3 region has 14 residues. Germline CDR1 and CDR2: SGHAT and FQNNGV. The germline V and J ends were trimmed by 4 bases and 2 bases, with 12 bases remaining between them. CDR3 sequence reads: CASSSTGLPYEQYF. As DNA, the CDR3 is TGTGCCAGCAGCTCCACAGGGTTACCCTACGAGCAGTACTTC.

In this sample, this clone turned up a few times. The chain recombines TRBV9 with TRBJ2-1; TRBD2 matches 8 bases. V dropped 3 bases and J dropped 6; count of bases not matched to a gene: 5. CDR1 is SGDLS and CDR2 is YYNGEE in the germline V gene. The CDR3 is made up of 14 amino acids. Here the CDR3 DNA reads TGTGCCAGCAGCGGTACCGGGACTAGCAATGAGCAGTTCTTC. Protein: CASSGTGTSNEQFF.

This chain joins TRBV11-2 and TRBJ1-1; D is uncertain. V was shortened by 3 bases and J by 6 bases, with 11 bases between the two germline ends. Germline V lookup: CDR1 SGHAT, CDR2 FQNNGV. The CDR3 totals 13 residues. The CDR3 coding sequence is TGTGCCAGCAGCTTCGGGCTGGGCTCTGAAGCTTTCTTT. It specifies CASSFGLGSEAFF.

V and J are TRBV6-6 and TRBJ2-1, with D possibly being TRBD1 (7 bases). The CDR3 covers 15 residues. V dropped 0 bases and J dropped 8 bases, with 14 bases sitting between them. Per the germline V gene, CDR1 is MNHNY and CDR2 is SVGAGI (reference sequence). CDR3 region: CASSYSSGRGDEQFF. In DNA, the CDR3 is TGTGCCAGCAGTTACTCGAGCGGCAGGGGGGATGAGCAGTTCTTC.

The rearrangement joins TRBV28 to TRBJ2-7; a possible D gene is TRBD2 (6 bases). Germline CDR1 and CDR2: MDHEN and SYDVKM. The ends were cut back, 7 bases at V and 0 bases at J, with 10 bases in the middle. The CDR3 extends over 13 amino acids. The CDR3 loop is CASIDGSSYEQYF. The CDR3 DNA reads TGTGCCAGCATTGACGGGAGCTCCTACGAGCAGTACTTC.

The chain combines TRBV7-2 with TRBJ2-3; D is uncertain. Germline CDR1 reads SGHTA; CDR2 reads FQGNSA. V shed 4 bases and J shed 6 bases, with 11 bases lying between them. The CDR3 spans 13 residues. The CDR3, as DNA: TGTGCCAGCAGCTCCGACCCGGCGGATACGCAGTATTTT. This translates into CASSSDPADTQYF.

V usage is TRBV12-2 and J usage is TRBJ2-5; the table's TRBD1 call for D was not verified on the DNA. TRBV12-2 is shown as a pseudogene. The CDR3 spans 15 residues. As DNA, the CDR3 is TGTGCAAGTCGTTCCCGGGGACAAAAGCAAGAGACCCAGTACTTC. Translating gives CASRSRGQKQETQYF.

DNA for the CDR3: TGTGCCAGCAGTGAAATCGGGGGAAGGACTGAAGCTTTCTTT. It translates to CASSEIGGRTEAFF. V gene TRBV6-1 combines with J gene TRBJ1-1; possibly TRBD1 for D (5 bases). V lost 2 bases and J 5 bases, leaving 12 bases between the germline ends. Germline CDR1 and CDR2: MNHNS and SASEGT. CDR3 length: 14 amino acids.

This clone was seen a handful of times. The chain recombines TRBV5-4 with TRBJ1-2, with D uncertain. The CDR3 consists of 13 residues. Per the germline V gene, CDR1 is SGHNT and CDR2 is YYREEE (reference sequence). The ends were cut back, 0 bases at V and 5 bases at J, with 8 bases in the middle. The CDR3 is CASSLGPDYGYTF. The CDR3 DNA reads as TGTGCCAGCAGCTTGGGACCGGATTATGGCTACACCTTC.

As for this clone: One end of the junction varies from germline; a read error may be responsible. The chain employs TRBV4-1 and TRBJ1-2, with TRBD1 identical over 10 bases. CDR1 and CDR2 (germline): MGHRA, YSYEKL. CDR3 length: 16 amino acids. The CDR3 nucleotides read TGCGCCAGCAGCCCCTGGACCTTGTTTACCGGGACAGGGGCCGCCTTC. Translation gives CASSPWTLFTGTGAAF.

The chain links TRBV5-6 to TRBJ2-5, with TRBD1 matching over 9 bases. CDR1 is SGHDT, CDR2 YYEEEE, per germline. The V segment lost 4 bases and the J segment 5 bases; nucleotides outside the gene matches: 9. The length of the CDR3 is 15 residues. The CDR3 DNA reads TGTGCCAGCAGCGCCACAGGGGGCATGGAGGAGACCCAGTACTTC. It is translated as CASSATGGMEETQYF.

There are a few counts of this clone. The V and J genes are TRBV7-9 and TRBJ1-2; a possible D gene is TRBD1 (5 bases). The CDR3 is made up of 16 amino acids. Trimming cost V 2 bases and J 3 bases, with 16 bases left between them. Germline V CDR1 and CDR2: SEHNR, FQNEAQ (reference sequence). CDR3 amino acids: CASSLSSGMGHYGYTF. For the CDR3, the DNA is TGTGCCAGCAGCTTATCCTCTGGGATGGGACACTATGGCTACACCTTC.

J is TRBJ2-5 and V is TRBV19, with D possibly TRBD1 on 6 matching bases. V was cut by 2 bases and J by 4 bases, with 8 bases left in between. This CDR3 contains 13 residues. Germline V gene sequence: CDR1 LNHDA, CDR2 SQIVND (reference sequence). For the CDR3, the DNA is TGTGCCAGTAGTATACAGGGGATAGAGACCCAGTACTTC. As protein: CASSIQGIETQYF.

The table lists this clone with a count of one. The rearrangement links TRBV29-1 to TRBJ2-3; D perhaps matches TRBD1 (6 bases). V lost 5 bases and J 5 bases, leaving 11 bases between the germline ends. The CDR3 runs 12 residues. CDR1 SQVTM and CDR2 ANQGSEA come from the germline V gene. The CDR3 loop is CSVQGLGDTQYF. CDR3 coding DNA: TGCAGCGTTCAGGGGCTGGGAGATACGCAGTATTTT.

The rearrangement joins TRBV4-1 to TRBJ2-7, with a weak D call TRBD2 (5 bases). CDR1 is MGHRA, CDR2 YSYEKL, per germline. This CDR3 contains 12 residues. V was shortened by 3 bases and J by 6 bases, with 9 bases between the two germline ends. The CDR3 is CASSHSGSEQYF. The CDR3 DNA is TGCGCCAGCAGCCACTCGGGGAGCGAGCAGTACTTC.

V and J are TRBV10-2 and TRBJ2-2; D is possibly TRBD1 (5 bases). The germline CDR1 and CDR2 sequences are WSHSY and SAAADI. V was pared by 5 bases and J by 2 bases, with 12 bases between. This CDR3 is built from 15 residues. CDR3 amino acids: CASSYGRVNTGELFF. CDR3 in DNA: TGCGCCAGCAGTTATGGCAGGGTTAACACCGGGGAGCTGTTTTTT.

This chain connects TRBV28 to TRBJ1-2, with TRBD1 identical over 8 bases. The CDR3 has 15 amino acids. V dropped 2 bases and J dropped 6; count of bases not matched to a gene: 8. Germline values: CDR1 MDHEN, CDR2 SYDVKM. The CDR3 DNA reads as TGTGCCAGCAGTTTAAGTTTGGCAGGGGGCAATGGCTACACCTTC. It yields the protein CASSLSLAGGNGYTF.

The gene calls are TRBV29-1 and TRBJ1-2; maybe TRBD1 (6 bases). Per the germline V gene, CDR1 is SQVTM and CDR2 is ANQGSEA. V was cut by 4 bases and J by 7 bases, with 19 bases left in between. The CDR3 covers 14 residues. The CDR3 here is CSVVSGGGSTGYTF. In DNA form, the CDR3 reads TGCAGCGTTGTATCGGGGGGCGGGTCGACTGGCTACACCTTC.

The chain employs TRBV27 and TRBJ2-7, with D tentatively TRBD2 (5 bases). V was trimmed by 7 bases and J by 5 bases, leaving 12 bases between them. Germline V gene sequence: CDR1 MNHEY, CDR2 SMNVEV (reference sequence). The CDR3 has 12 residues. CDR3 in amino acids: CASILRGNEQYF. The CDR3, as DNA: TGTGCCAGCATCCTCCGGGGAAACGAGCAGTACTTC.

The rearrangement links TRBV2 to TRBJ1-1; tentatively, D is TRBD1 (5 bases). This CDR3 has 13 residues. Trimming took off 6 bases at V and 0 bases at J, with 8 bases between the two ends. CDR1 and CDR2 (germline): SNHLY, FYNNEI. The chain's CDR3 is CASSRDLNTEAFF. DNA of the CDR3: TGTGCCAGCAGCCGGGACTTGAACACTGAAGCTTTCTTT.

There are a few counts of this clone. The V and J genes are TRBV6-6 and TRBJ1-2, with 7 bases fitting TRBD1. Per the germline V gene, CDR1 is MNHNY and CDR2 is SVGAGI (reference sequence). After removal of 4 bases from V and 4 bases from J, the junction contained 3 bases not matched to a gene. The CDR3 spans 13 residues. CDR3: CASSLQGTYGYTF. In DNA form, the CDR3 reads TGTGCCAGCAGTTTACAGGGGACCTATGGCTACACCTTC.

The V call is TRBV21-1, the J call TRBJ2-7; whether TRBD1, the table's D call, matches the DNA was not checked. TRBV21-1 is labeled a pseudogene. The CDR3 is 18 residues long. CDR3: CASSKVETPGQTFYEQYF. The CDR3 coding sequence is TGTGCCAGCAGCAAGGTAGAGACCCCGGGACAGACCTTCTACGAGCAGTACTTC.

This clone occurred a few times. V is TRBV7-3 and J is TRBJ2-1; 10 bases align to TRBD2. Trimming at V came to 5 bases and at J to 0 bases, leaving 7 bases not matched to a gene. Germline CDR1 is SGHTA and CDR2 is FQGTGA. This CDR3 comprises 17 residues. The CDR3 region has the DNA TGTGCCAGCAGCCACCGGACTAGCGGAAACTCCTACAATGAGCAGTTCTTC. Translating gives CASSHRTSGNSYNEQFF.

V is TRBV6-1 and J is TRBJ2-7, with TRBD1 matching over 10 bases. V trimming: 6 bases; J trimming: 0 bases; junction bases outside the gene matches: 5. The length of the CDR3 is 15 residues. Germline CDR1 reads MNHNS; CDR2 reads SASEGT. CDR3 coding DNA: TGTGCCAGCAGCGACAGGGGGCTGAGCTCCTACGAGCAGTACTTC. Amino acid sequence: CASSDRGLSSYEQYF.

This clone was observed a single time. The V call is TRBV28, the J call TRBJ1-5, with 9 bases matching TRBD1. CDR1 MDHEN and CDR2 SYDVKM come from the germline V gene. The J segment lost 3 bases and the V segment lost 3 bases, leaving 6 bases of the junction unmatched. The CDR3 is 16 amino acids. The CDR3 sequence: CASSFVDRGINQPQHF. The CDR3 DNA follows: TGTGCCAGCAGTTTTGTGGACAGGGGAATCAATCAGCCCCAGCATTTT.

V gene TRBV14 combines with J gene TRBJ2-7; D gene uncertain. Germline CDR1 reads SGHDN; CDR2 reads FVKESK. The CDR3 is 12 residues long. V lost 2 bases, J lost 3 bases, and 5 bases lay in between. Here the CDR3 DNA reads TGTGCCAGCAGCCAATTAAGCTACGAGCAGTACTTC. It codes for CASSQLSYEQYF.

This chain uses TRBV28 with TRBJ2-5, with unresolved D. The CDR3 is 13 amino acids. The germline V and J ends were trimmed by 6 bases and 7 bases, with 15 bases remaining between them. Germline V gene lookup returns CDR1 MDHEN and CDR2 SYDVKM. The CDR3 loop is CASSLNWASTQYF. In DNA form, the CDR3 reads TGTGCCAGCAGCCTTAACTGGGCCTCGACCCAGTACTTC. Filled out from reference TRBV28 and TRBJ2-5, the complete variable domain reads DVKVTQSSRYLVKRTGEKVFLECVQDMDHENMFWYRQDPGLGLRLIYFSYDVKMKEKGDIPEGYSVSREKKERFSLILESASTNQTSMYLCASSLNWASTQYFGPGTRLLVL.